This T cell receptor beta chain was sequenced in a study of cytomegalovirus exposure and HLA in healthy donors. Overall study findings and caveats: Among TCR sequences, most were rare, though some public TCRs appeared in many donors. HLA allele associations emerged for some 16,000 TCR beta sequences in a later analysis, at 0.05 false discovery rate. The listing of 150 to 200 TCR beta chains classed them as cytomegalovirus-associated.

The CDR3 contains 12 residues. The V end lost 3 bases, the J end lost 0 bases, and 2 bases lay between the germline ends. Germline CDR1 reads ENHRY; CDR2 reads SYGVKD. PCR primers comprised 60 Vbeta and 13 Jbeta primers. Only in-frame clones appear in the TCRdb table, and some are missing; sequencing was by immunoSEQ multiplex PCR. Its listing shows about 88,000 clones. To note about this clone: What it binds is unknown.

The chain carries TRBV10-3 and TRBJ1-1, with D hard to call. The receptor's source is a girl aged 5 to 17 in good health and CMV-seropositive. The sequenced material came from PBMCs. CDR3: CAISDMNTEAFF. CDR3 nucleotides: TGTGCCATCAGTGATATGAACACTGAAGCTTTCTTT.